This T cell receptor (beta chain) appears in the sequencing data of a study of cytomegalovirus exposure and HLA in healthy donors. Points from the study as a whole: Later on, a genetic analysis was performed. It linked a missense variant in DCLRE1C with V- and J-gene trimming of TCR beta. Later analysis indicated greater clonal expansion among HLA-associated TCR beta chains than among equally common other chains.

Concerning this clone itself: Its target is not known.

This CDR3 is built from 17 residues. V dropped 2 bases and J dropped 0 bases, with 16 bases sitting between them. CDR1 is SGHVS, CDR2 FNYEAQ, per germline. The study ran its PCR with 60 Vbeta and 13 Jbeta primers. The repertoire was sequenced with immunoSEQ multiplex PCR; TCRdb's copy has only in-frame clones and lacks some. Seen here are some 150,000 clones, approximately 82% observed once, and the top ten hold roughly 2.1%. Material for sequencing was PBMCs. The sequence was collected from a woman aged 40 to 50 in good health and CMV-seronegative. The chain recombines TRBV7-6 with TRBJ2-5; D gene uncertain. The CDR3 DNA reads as TGTGCCAGCAGCTTACCGCTCTTTGAGGAGTACCAAGAGACCCAGTACTTC. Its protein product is CASSLPLFEEYQETQYF.